The rows below give T cell receptor beta chains drawn from one sample of a study of lymphopenia after photon versus proton radiotherapy. Sequencing was performed with immunoSEQ multiplex PCR; in TCRdb, only in-frame clones are kept and a portion is missing. The sample yields over 50,000 clones, around 88% seen once. Source: peripheral blood, taken from a patient treated with photon-based radiotherapy. These receptors were taken from a man in his forties with gastric cancer. The CDR3 runs from the conserved cysteine through the conserved F or W. Fields, in order: V gene, clone size, CDR3 length, D gene, J gene, CDR3 protein, CDR3 DNA. A D gene is named only where the DNA matches it firmly. The listing skips clone size in some rows; elsewhere it reads once, few, many or a size class.

v_call: TRBV7-9; clone_size: -; cdr3_length: 13; d_call: -; j_call: TRBJ1-1; cdr3_aa: CASTDSENTEAFF; cdr3_nt: TGTGCCAGCACCGACAGCGAGAACACTGAAGCTTTCTTT
v_call: TRBV30; clone_size: -; cdr3_length: 16; d_call: TRBD2; j_call: TRBJ2-3; cdr3_aa: CAWSAGAGGAPDTQYF; cdr3_nt: TGTGCCTGGAGCGCCGGTGCCGGGGGGGCCCCTGATACGCAGTATTTT
v_call: TRBV7-2; clone_size: -; cdr3_length: 15; d_call: TRBD2; j_call: TRBJ2-3; cdr3_aa: CASSVRLADTDTQYF; cdr3_nt: TGTGCCAGCAGCGTCCGACTAGCGGACACAGATACGCAGTATTTT
v_call: TRBV5-1; clone_size: -; cdr3_length: 15; d_call: TRBD1; j_call: TRBJ2-2; cdr3_aa: CASSLGDRDTGELFF; cdr3_nt: TGCGCCAGCAGTTTGGGGGACAGAGACACCGGGGAGCTGTTTTTT
v_call: TRBV16; clone_size: -; cdr3_length: 14; d_call: -; j_call: TRBJ1-4; cdr3_aa: CASSRGQANEKLFF; cdr3_nt: TGTGCCAGCAGCCGGGGACAAGCTAATGAAAAACTGTTTTTT
v_call: TRBV5-6; clone_size: few; cdr3_length: 15; d_call: -; j_call: TRBJ2-7; cdr3_aa: CASSLADYGGTRQYF; cdr3_nt: TGTGCCAGCAGCCTCGCGGACTACGGCGGGACTCGGCAGTACTTC
v_call: TRBV11-3; clone_size: -; cdr3_length: 15; d_call: -; j_call: TRBJ2-7; cdr3_aa: CASSARGTSADEQYF; cdr3_nt: TGTGCCAGCAGCGCCCGCGGGACGAGCGCCGACGAGCAGTACTTC
v_call: TRBV10-3; clone_size: -; cdr3_length: 13; d_call: -; j_call: TRBJ2-2; cdr3_aa: CAISEDSTGELFF; cdr3_nt: TGTGCCATCAGTGAAGACAGCACCGGGGAGCTGTTTTTT
v_call: TRBV9; clone_size: -; cdr3_length: 14; d_call: -; j_call: TRBJ1-2; cdr3_aa: CASSVGIPRGGYTF; cdr3_nt: TGTGCCAGCAGCGTAGGGATCCCCAGGGGTGGCTACACCTTC
v_call: TRBV7-9; clone_size: few; cdr3_length: 17; d_call: -; j_call: TRBJ2-7; cdr3_aa: CASSSTGGTGLIYEQYF; cdr3_nt: TGTGCCAGCAGCTCTACCGGGGGAACAGGGCTGATCTACGAGCAGTACTTC
v_call: TRBV7-2; clone_size: -; cdr3_length: 16; d_call: TRBD2; j_call: TRBJ2-7; cdr3_aa: CASSFTSGGSPYEQYF; cdr3_nt: TGTGCCAGCAGCTTCACTAGCGGGGGGTCCCCCTACGAGCAGTACTTC
v_call: TRBV5-6; clone_size: -; cdr3_length: 15; d_call: TRBD2; j_call: TRBJ2-3; cdr3_aa: CASSWTGGPSDTQYF; cdr3_nt: TGTGCCAGCAGCTGGACGGGGGGGCCCTCAGATACGCAGTATTTT
v_call: TRBV6-1; clone_size: -; cdr3_length: 15; d_call: -; j_call: TRBJ1-5; cdr3_aa: CASSEGRHRNQPQHF; cdr3_nt: TGTGCCAGCAGTGAGGGCAGGCATCGCAATCAGCCCCAGCATTTT
v_call: TRBV7-3; clone_size: once; cdr3_length: 14; d_call: TRBD1; j_call: TRBJ1-1; cdr3_aa: CASSHQDRGGEAFF; cdr3_nt: TGTGCCAGCAGCCACCAGGACAGGGGTGGTGAAGCTTTCTTT
v_call: TRBV7-9; clone_size: once; cdr3_length: 15; d_call: -; j_call: TRBJ1-1; cdr3_aa: CASSLYGHLNTEAFF; cdr3_nt: TGTGCCAGCAGCTTATATGGACACCTGAACACTGAAGCTTTCTTT
v_call: TRBV7-6; clone_size: -; cdr3_length: 14; d_call: TRBD2; j_call: TRBJ2-7; cdr3_aa: CASSYFAGGPEQYF; cdr3_nt: TGTGCCAGCAGCTATTTCGCGGGGGGGCCCGAGCAGTACTTC
v_call: TRBV19; clone_size: -; cdr3_length: 12; d_call: -; j_call: TRBJ1-2; cdr3_aa: CASKGTSYGYTF; cdr3_nt: TGTGCCAGCAAAGGGACCTCCTATGGCTACACCTTC
v_call: TRBV13; clone_size: -; cdr3_length: 16; d_call: TRBD1; j_call: TRBJ1-4; cdr3_aa: CASSPHGTAINEKLFF; cdr3_nt: TGTGCCAGCAGCCCCCACGGGACAGCGATTAATGAAAAACTGTTTTTT
v_call: TRBV4-2; clone_size: -; cdr3_length: 15; d_call: -; j_call: TRBJ1-4; cdr3_aa: CASSEEAQGNEKLFF; cdr3_nt: TGTGCCAGCAGTGAAGAGGCCCAGGGCAATGAAAAACTGTTTTTT
v_call: TRBV7-2; clone_size: once; cdr3_length: 14; d_call: -; j_call: TRBJ1-3; cdr3_aa: CASSIDGVGNTIYF; cdr3_nt: TGTGCCAGCAGCATAGACGGTGTCGGAAACACCATATATTTT
v_call: TRBV7-9; clone_size: -; cdr3_length: 15; d_call: -; j_call: TRBJ2-2; cdr3_aa: CASSFSFSDTGELFF; cdr3_nt: TGTGCCAGCAGCTTTAGCTTCTCGGACACCGGGGAGCTGTTTTTT
v_call: TRBV7-9; clone_size: once; cdr3_length: 15; d_call: -; j_call: TRBJ1-2; cdr3_aa: CASSLAEDSNYGYTF; cdr3_nt: TGTGCCAGCAGCTTAGCCGAGGACAGTAACTATGGCTACACCTTC
v_call: TRBV4-1; clone_size: -; cdr3_length: 17; d_call: -; j_call: TRBJ1-3; cdr3_aa: CASSQDLYMAEGNTIYF; cdr3_nt: TGCGCCAGCAGCCAAGATCTATACATGGCGGAGGGAAACACCATATATTTT
v_call: TRBV19; clone_size: -; cdr3_length: 15; d_call: -; j_call: TRBJ2-1; cdr3_aa: CASSIAWGAYNEQFF; cdr3_nt: TGTGCCAGTAGTATAGCTTGGGGGGCCTACAATGAGCAGTTCTTC
v_call: TRBV29-1; clone_size: -; cdr3_length: 13; d_call: -; j_call: TRBJ2-5; cdr3_aa: CSVEEGGKRTQYF; cdr3_nt: TGCAGCGTTGAAGAAGGGGGAAAGAGAACCCAGTACTTC
v_call: TRBV2; clone_size: -; cdr3_length: 13; d_call: -; j_call: TRBJ1-2; cdr3_aa: CASSVDSNYGYTF; cdr3_nt: TGTGCCAGCAGCGTAGACAGTAACTATGGCTACACCTTC
v_call: TRBV5-6; clone_size: few; cdr3_length: 11; d_call: -; j_call: TRBJ1-2; cdr3_aa: CASSRDRLYTF; cdr3_nt: TGTGCCAGCAGCCGGGACCGCCTGTACACCTTC
v_call: TRBV27; clone_size: -; cdr3_length: 17; d_call: TRBD2; j_call: TRBJ2-2; cdr3_aa: CASAARGGGTNTGELFF; cdr3_nt: TGTGCCAGCGCAGCGAGGGGCGGGGGGACCAACACCGGGGAGCTGTTTTTT
v_call: TRBV12-5; clone_size: -; cdr3_length: 17; d_call: TRBD2; j_call: TRBJ2-1; cdr3_aa: CASGLVPLAGVPNEQFF; cdr3_nt: TGTGCTAGTGGTTTGGTCCCGTTAGCGGGGGTGCCCAATGAGCAGTTCTTC
v_call: TRBV6-1; clone_size: few; cdr3_length: 14; d_call: -; j_call: TRBJ1-1; cdr3_aa: CASTRGTTDTEAFF; cdr3_nt: TGTGCCAGCACAAGGGGAACGACGGACACTGAAGCTTTCTTT
v_call: TRBV2; clone_size: few; cdr3_length: 14; d_call: TRBD1; j_call: TRBJ2-3; cdr3_aa: CASSEWTGRGTQYF; cdr3_nt: TGTGCCAGCAGTGAATGGACAGGGCGCGGTACGCAGTATTTT
v_call: TRBV9; clone_size: once; cdr3_length: 13; d_call: -; j_call: TRBJ2-7; cdr3_aa: CASSVGLGYEQYF; cdr3_nt: TGTGCCAGCAGCGTAGGATTGGGCTACGAGCAGTACTTC
v_call: TRBV5-6; clone_size: -; cdr3_length: 16; d_call: -; j_call: TRBJ1-1; cdr3_aa: CASSLLGQDRNTEAFF; cdr3_nt: TGTGCCAGCAGCTTGCTGGGTCAGGATCGGAACACTGAAGCTTTCTTT
v_call: TRBV30; clone_size: -; cdr3_length: 13; d_call: -; j_call: TRBJ1-5; cdr3_aa: CAWSAGGGDPQHF; cdr3_nt: TGTGCCTGGAGTGCCGGGGGCGGCGACCCCCAGCATTTT
v_call: TRBV10-3; clone_size: -; cdr3_length: 13; d_call: TRBD1; j_call: TRBJ1-1; cdr3_aa: CAITGTGGTEAFF; cdr3_nt: TGTGCCATCACCGGGACAGGGGGCACTGAAGCTTTCTTT
v_call: TRBV27; clone_size: -; cdr3_length: 14; d_call: TRBD1; j_call: TRBJ1-4; cdr3_aa: CASKPGTGNEKLFF; cdr3_nt: TGTGCCAGCAAACCCGGGACAGGGAATGAAAAACTGTTTTTT
v_call: TRBV2; clone_size: -; cdr3_length: 14; d_call: -; j_call: TRBJ1-5; cdr3_aa: CASSEARDNQPQHF; cdr3_nt: TGTGCCAGCAGTGAGGCCCGGGACAATCAGCCCCAGCATTTT
v_call: TRBV29-1; clone_size: -; cdr3_length: 16; d_call: TRBD2; j_call: TRBJ2-1; cdr3_aa: CSVTRTSASSYNEQFF; cdr3_nt: TGCAGCGTCACAAGGACTAGCGCAAGCTCCTACAATGAGCAGTTCTTC
v_call: TRBV19; clone_size: -; cdr3_length: 16; d_call: -; j_call: TRBJ1-2; cdr3_aa: CASTPSLQGYNYGYTF; cdr3_nt: TGTGCCAGTACTCCCAGCCTGCAGGGGTATAACTATGGCTACACCTTC
v_call: TRBV27; clone_size: -; cdr3_length: 16; d_call: TRBD1; j_call: TRBJ2-2; cdr3_aa: CASSLSAGTGPGELFF; cdr3_nt: TGTGCCAGCAGTTTATCCGCCGGGACAGGGCCCGGGGAGCTGTTTTTT
v_call: TRBV6-1; clone_size: -; cdr3_length: 13; d_call: -; j_call: TRBJ1-2; cdr3_aa: CASSGGLGSGYTF; cdr3_nt: TGTGCCAGCAGTGGGGGGTTAGGTAGTGGCTACACCTTC
v_call: TRBV6-1; clone_size: -; cdr3_length: 14; d_call: -; j_call: TRBJ2-7; cdr3_aa: CASPPSGSNNEQYF; cdr3_nt: TGTGCCAGCCCCCCGAGCGGTAGCAACAACGAGCAGTACTTC
v_call: TRBV6-1; clone_size: -; cdr3_length: 14; d_call: -; j_call: TRBJ2-7; cdr3_aa: CASSQYGGAYEQYF; cdr3_nt: TGTGCCAGCAGCCAGTATGGAGGTGCCTACGAGCAGTACTTC
v_call: TRBV6-5; clone_size: -; cdr3_length: 15; d_call: -; j_call: TRBJ1-1; cdr3_aa: CASSYSLNMNTEAFF; cdr3_nt: TGTGCCAGCAGTTACTCCCTGAACATGAACACTGAAGCTTTCTTT
v_call: TRBV19; clone_size: once; cdr3_length: 16; d_call: TRBD1; j_call: TRBJ1-2; cdr3_aa: CASSIDVGTVDNGYTF; cdr3_nt: TGTGCCAGTAGTATAGACGTAGGGACAGTTGATAATGGCTACACCTTC
v_call: TRBV28; clone_size: -; cdr3_length: 14; d_call: -; j_call: TRBJ1-1; cdr3_aa: CASSLPPTNTEAFF; cdr3_nt: TGTGCCAGCAGTTTACCCCCCACCAACACTGAAGCTTTCTTT
v_call: TRBV11-1; clone_size: -; cdr3_length: 18; d_call: TRBD2; j_call: TRBJ2-7; cdr3_aa: CASSFGTSGGAGVYEQYF; cdr3_nt: TGTGCCAGCAGCTTCGGCACTAGCGGGGGGGCCGGGGTCTACGAGCAGTACTTC
v_call: TRBV25-1; clone_size: -; cdr3_length: 13; d_call: -; j_call: TRBJ2-1; cdr3_aa: CASSDELNNEQFF; cdr3_nt: TGTGCCAGCAGTGACGAGCTCAACAATGAGCAGTTCTTC
v_call: TRBV6-1; clone_size: -; cdr3_length: 17; d_call: TRBD1; j_call: TRBJ1-3; cdr3_aa: CASSGDRGQSSGNTIYF; cdr3_nt: TGTGCCAGCAGTGGGGACAGGGGGCAGAGCTCTGGAAACACCATATATTTT
v_call: TRBV6-6; clone_size: -; cdr3_length: 14; d_call: -; j_call: TRBJ1-4; cdr3_aa: CASRPDLLGEKLFF; cdr3_nt: TGTGCCAGCAGGCCTGACCTATTAGGTGAAAAACTGTTTTTT
v_call: TRBV5-4; clone_size: -; cdr3_length: 13; d_call: TRBD1; j_call: TRBJ1-2; cdr3_aa: CASSVGQGYGYTF; cdr3_nt: TGTGCCAGCAGTGTGGGACAGGGTTATGGCTACACCTTC
v_call: TRBV18; clone_size: once; cdr3_length: 17; d_call: -; j_call: TRBJ1-4; cdr3_aa: CASSRTAGGGTNEKLFF; cdr3_nt: TGTGCCAGCTCTCGGACGGCTGGGGGCGGAACTAATGAAAAACTGTTTTTT
v_call: TRBV27; clone_size: -; cdr3_length: 16; d_call: -; j_call: TRBJ2-7; cdr3_aa: CASSLSSGERSYEQYF; cdr3_nt: TGTGCCAGCAGTTTAAGTTCCGGGGAGAGGTCCTACGAGCAGTACTTC
v_call: TRBV9; clone_size: -; cdr3_length: 17; d_call: TRBD1; j_call: TRBJ1-1; cdr3_aa: CASSPRPHWDRGTEAFF; cdr3_nt: TGTGCCAGCAGCCCCAGACCCCATTGGGACAGGGGCACTGAAGCTTTCTTT
v_call: TRBV7-9; clone_size: -; cdr3_length: 15; d_call: TRBD2; j_call: TRBJ2-1; cdr3_aa: CASSYPSGLWDEQFF; cdr3_nt: TGTGCCAGCAGCTATCCTAGCGGGCTTTGGGATGAGCAGTTCTTC